Reported below is one T cell receptor (beta chain). This sample is drawn from a study of blood T cell repertoires in COVID-19. Overall study context: Some COVID-19 samples were acute and others convalescent; all came from the United States, Italy and Spain.

Authors' analysis steps: Scientists estimated how many nucleated cells there were by amplifying reference gene primers. TCRdb's copy holds only in-frame clones and misses some; the assay was immunoSEQ multiplex PCR. That table furnishes V, J and clone size, whereas the DNA furnished D and trimming. The data show about 39,000 clones, with 85% to 90% seen just once and approximately 60% held by the top ten. Sequenced input: peripheral blood. The sequence came from a man aged 70 or older with acute or convalescent COVID-19.

CDR3 nucleotides: TGTGCCAGAGTACGGAGGGCCTACGGCAATGAGCAGTTCTTC. It encodes CARVRRAYGNEQFF. The chain recombines TRBV11-2 with TRBJ2-1; D is possibly TRBD2 (6 bases). Between the trimmed V and J ends, which lost 9 bases and 6 bases, there was a span of 18 bases. There are 14 residues in the CDR3. Germline CDR1 SGHAT, CDR2 FQNNGV. Together with reference TRBV11-2 and TRBJ2-1, the CDR3 gives the full variable domain: EAGVAQSPRYKIIEKRQSVAFWCNPISGHATLYWYQQILGQGPKLLIQFQNNGVVDDSQLPKDRFSAERLKGVDSTLKIQPAKLEDSAVYLCARVRRAYGNEQFFGPGTRLTVL.